This is a list of T cell receptor beta chains from one sample in a study of radiation and T cells in renal cell carcinoma. TCRdb keeps only in-frame clones here, not all; method: immunoSEQ multiplex PCR. In the table there are some 150,000 clones, approximately 86% of which are singletons. Here the sequenced sample was blood, taken from a patient whose treatment included radiotherapy and nephrectomy. All receptors derive from a woman aged 50 to 60 with renal cell carcinoma. The CDR3 runs from the conserved cysteine through the conserved F or W. D genes are given only for firm matches. The size of a clone is reported for some rows only, either as once, few or many, or as a class for expanded clones.

J: TRBJ1-1; size: NA; D: NA; V: TRBV18; CDR3: CASSPENQGTEAFF; DNA: TGTGCCAGCTCACCAGAAAACCAGGGTACTGAAGCTTTCTTT
J: TRBJ2-7; size: NA; D: TRBD2; V: TRBV6-5; CDR3: CASTTIAGGREQYF; DNA: TGTGCCAGCACCACAATAGCGGGGGGGCGCGAGCAGTACTTC
J: TRBJ1-2; size: NA; D: NA; V: TRBV7-2; CDR3: CASSLTWSSYGYTF; DNA: TGTGCCAGCAGCTTAACCTGGTCCAGCTATGGCTACACCTTC
J: TRBJ1-2; size: NA; D: NA; V: TRBV5-4; CDR3: CASTHPPPGAYGYTF; DNA: TGTGCCAGCACCCATCCACCCCCCGGGGCCTATGGCTACACCTTC
J: TRBJ2-1; size: NA; D: NA; V: TRBV4-2; CDR3: CASSQARVTEQFF; DNA: TGTGCCAGCAGCCAAGCCAGGGTAACTGAGCAGTTCTTC
J: TRBJ2-5; size: NA; D: NA; V: TRBV4-2; CDR3: CASSQVTRGGGETQYF; DNA: TGTGCCAGCAGCCAGGTCACCCGGGGAGGGGGCGAGACCCAGTACTTC
J: TRBJ2-1; size: NA; D: NA; V: TRBV7-6; CDR3: CASSLGPGTAYNEQFF; DNA: TGTGCCAGCAGCTTAGGCCCCGGGACGGCCTACAATGAGCAGTTCTTC
J: TRBJ1-5; size: NA; D: NA; V: TRBV19; CDR3: CASGWGAGQPQHF; DNA: TGTGCCAGTGGATGGGGGGCTGGGCAGCCCCAGCATTTT
J: TRBJ2-4; size: NA; D: TRBD1; V: TRBV14; CDR3: CASSQGTGMNIQYF; DNA: TGTGCCAGCAGCCAAGGGACAGGGATGAACATTCAGTACTTC
J: TRBJ1-5; size: NA; D: NA; V: TRBV9; CDR3: CASSVGGLVGQPQHF; DNA: TGTGCCAGCAGCGTAGGGGGACTTGTAGGTCAGCCCCAGCATTTT
J: TRBJ2-5; size: once; D: NA; V: TRBV6-1; CDR3: CASSEEYDRTQYF; DNA: TGTGCCAGCAGTGAGGAGTACGACCGTACCCAGTACTTC
J: TRBJ2-7; size: NA; D: NA; V: TRBV4-3; CDR3: CASSPDGGYEQYF; DNA: TGCGCCAGCAGCCCAGACGGGGGATACGAGCAGTACTTC
J: TRBJ2-3; size: NA; D: NA; V: TRBV19; CDR3: CASSAQGGPDTQYF; DNA: TGTGCCAGTAGTGCTCAGGGTGGCCCTGATACGCAGTATTTT
J: TRBJ2-2; size: NA; D: TRBD2; V: TRBV11-3; CDR3: CASSSSGGGTGELFF; DNA: TGTGCCAGCAGCTCCTCGGGGGGAGGCACCGGGGAGCTGTTTTTT
J: TRBJ1-1; size: NA; D: NA; V: TRBV19; CDR3: CASSIAANTEAFF; DNA: TGTGCCAGTAGTATTGCGGCGAACACTGAAGCTTTCTTT
J: TRBJ1-1; size: once; D: NA; V: TRBV12-5; CDR3: CASGLMGLQNTEAFF; DNA: TGTGCTAGTGGTTTGATGGGGCTACAGAACACTGAAGCTTTCTTT
J: TRBJ2-1; size: NA; D: NA; V: TRBV19; CDR3: CASSPFDRDEQFF; DNA: TGTGCCAGTAGTCCTTTCGATCGGGATGAGCAGTTCTTC
J: TRBJ2-3; size: NA; D: NA; V: TRBV13; CDR3: CASSLPGTRQGDTQYF; DNA: TGTGCCAGCAGCTTGCCCGGGACCAGGCAAGGAGATACGCAGTATTTT
J: TRBJ1-3; size: NA; D: NA; V: TRBV5-4; CDR3: CASSLQGGQGNTIYF; DNA: TGTGCCAGCAGCTTACAGGGAGGACAAGGAAACACCATATATTTT
J: TRBJ1-6; size: NA; D: NA; V: TRBV4-1; CDR3: CASSQRGAGAGLHF; DNA: TGCGCCAGCAGCCAGAGAGGGGCGGGCGCGGGCCTCCACTTT
J: TRBJ1-1; size: NA; D: NA; V: TRBV11-2; CDR3: CASSLAQGWAEAFF; DNA: TGTGCCAGCAGCTTAGCCCAGGGGTGGGCTGAAGCTTTCTTT
J: TRBJ1-2; size: NA; D: NA; V: TRBV30; CDR3: CAVGSGTYGYTF; DNA: TGTGCCGTGGGATCTGGGACCTATGGCTACACCTTC
J: TRBJ2-1; size: NA; D: NA; V: TRBV5-1; CDR3: CASGGHNEQFF; DNA: TGCGCCAGCGGGGGACACAATGAGCAGTTCTTC
J: TRBJ2-7; size: once; D: NA; V: TRBV11-2; CDR3: CASSFRGYEQYF; DNA: TGTGCCAGCAGCTTTCGGGGCTACGAGCAGTACTTC
J: TRBJ2-3; size: NA; D: NA; V: TRBV10-1; CDR3: CASSDGRLLTDTQYF; DNA: TGCGCCAGCAGTGACGGGCGGCTTCTCACAGATACGCAGTATTTT
J: TRBJ2-7; size: once; D: NA; V: TRBV6-5; CDR3: CASRHDRSSYEQYF; DNA: TGTGCCAGCAGACACGACAGGAGCTCCTACGAGCAGTACTTC
J: TRBJ1-1; size: NA; D: NA; V: TRBV6-5; CDR3: CASSPRLNTEAFF; DNA: TGTGCCAGCAGTCCTCGGCTTAATACTGAAGCTTTCTTT
J: TRBJ2-3; size: NA; D: NA; V: TRBV2; CDR3: CASSENMDTDTQYF; DNA: TGTGCCAGCAGTGAAAATATGGATACAGATACGCAGTATTTT
J: TRBJ2-3; size: NA; D: NA; V: TRBV18; CDR3: CASSPPLSVDTQYF; DNA: TGTGCCAGCTCACCACCTCTTTCTGTAGATACGCAGTATTTT